A single T cell receptor beta chain is shown here with its context. Antigen specificity is unknown. Assay used: immunoSEQ multiplex PCR; TCRdb lists only in-frame clones, some missing. The data hold some 86,000 clones, with 70% to 90% observed a single time. CDR1 is SGHRS, CDR2 YFSETQ, per germline. The CDR3 contains 13 residues. Deletions cut 1 base from V and 2 bases from J, with 6 bases between. This entry is derived from a study of OX40 agonist ivuxolimab in advanced cancers. The study, taken as a whole, reports: Average numbers of expanded clones were greater in CD8+ T cells than in CD4+. In the 0.1 to 3.0 mg/kg range, CD4+ and CD8+ blood T cells had expanded clonally by week 6. Some nonresponders also had low normalized T-cell clonal expansion.

The chain has TRBV5-1 and TRBJ2-5; no reliable D call. The clonotype comes from an adult with an advanced solid tumor such as melanoma, head and neck, liver or kidney cancer. The starting material was CD4+ or CD8+ T cells sorted from blood, obtained in a trial of the OX40 agonist ivuxolimab. The CDR3 nucleotides are TGCGCCAGCAGCTTGAGAGCTCAAGAGACCCAGTACTTC. As protein: CASSLRAQETQYF.